This is a list of T cell receptor beta chains from one sample in a study of cytomegalovirus exposure and HLA in healthy donors. Method: immunoSEQ multiplex PCR; TCRdb's copy keeps in-frame clones and lacks some. The sample's table shows about 53,000 clones. The source material was PBMCs. The source of these receptors is a man aged 18 to 30 in good health and CMV-seropositive. The CDR3 runs from the conserved cysteine through the conserved F or W. D genes are given only for firm matches.

V	J	D	CDR3	DNA
TRBV28	TRBJ1-1	NA	CASSFSSGNTEAFF	TGTGCCAGCAGTTTCAGTTCGGGGAACACTGAAGCTTTCTTT
TRBV7-9	TRBJ2-7	TRBD2	CASRAGGPTYEQYF	TGTGCGTCGCGGGCGGGAGGGCCCACTTACGAGCAGTACTTC
TRBV28	TRBJ1-4	NA	CASSFSGGGGNEKLFF	TGTGCCAGCAGTTTTAGCGGGGGTGGGGGAAATGAAAAACTGTTTTTT
TRBV28	TRBJ1-1	NA	CASSTTGRNTEAFF	TGTGCCAGCAGTACAACAGGGAGAAACACTGAAGCTTTCTTT
TRBV27	TRBJ1-2	TRBD1	CASSPYSRGQGGSYGYTF	TGTGCCAGCAGTCCGTATAGTCGGGGACAGGGGGGAAGCTATGGCTACACCTTC
TRBV2	TRBJ1-2	NA	CATQRAGDYGYTF	TGTGCCACCCAAAGAGCAGGGGACTATGGCTACACCTTC
TRBV9	TRBJ2-2	TRBD2	CASSVGLADTGELFF	TGTGCCAGCAGCGTAGGACTAGCGGACACCGGGGAGCTGTTTTTT
TRBV27	TRBJ2-7	TRBD2	CASSLGGRRNEQYF	TGTGCCAGCAGTTTGGGCGGGAGGAGGAACGAGCAGTACTTC
TRBV4-1	TRBJ2-7	NA	CASSQDLQGIVNEQYF	TGCGCCAGCAGCCAAGATTTGCAGGGCATAGTAAACGAGCAGTACTTC
TRBV6-1	TRBJ2-1	NA	CASSEDGSPPNPYSPYNEQFF	TGTGCCAGCAGTGAAGATGGGAGCCCCCCGAACCCCTACAGTCCCTACAATGAGCAGTTCTTC
TRBV18	TRBJ2-5	NA	CASSYTLEGQQETQYF	TGTGCCAGCTCATACACTTTGGAGGGGCAACAAGAGACCCAGTACTTC
TRBV5-4	TRBJ2-7	TRBD2	CASHGTSGQAYEQYF	TGTGCCAGCCACGGGACTAGCGGGCAAGCCTACGAGCAGTACTTC
TRBV11-3	TRBJ2-2	TRBD2	CASSWVAGAHGELFF	TGTGCCAGCAGTTGGGTTGCGGGAGCACACGGGGAGCTGTTTTTT
TRBV19	TRBJ2-7	NA	CASSIEPGTYEQYF	TGTGCCAGTAGTATAGAACCAGGAACCTACGAGCAGTACTTC
TRBV6-1	TRBJ1-1	NA	CASSVAGSAYEAFF	TGTGCCAGCAGTGTCGCAGGGTCGGCATATGAAGCTTTCTTT
TRBV6-1	TRBJ1-2	TRBD1	CASSRQGNYGYTF	TGTGCCAGCAGCCGACAGGGCAACTATGGCTACACCTTC
TRBV18	TRBJ2-2	TRBD1	CASSPLETGVTGELFF	TGTGCCAGCTCACCACTCGAGACAGGGGTCACCGGGGAGCTGTTTTTT
TRBV7-6	TRBJ2-7	NA	CASSSSVNPSYEQYF	TGTGCCAGCAGCTCCTCCGTTAATCCCTCCTACGAGCAGTACTTC
TRBV7-2	TRBJ1-2	NA	CASSYYPPAGSEGGYTF	TGTGCCAGCAGCTACTACCCCCCGGCAGGGTCGGAAGGTGGCTACACCTTC
TRBV4-1	TRBJ2-3	NA	CASSQSGRHFTDTQYF	TGCGCCAGCAGCCAAAGCGGGCGCCACTTCACAGATACGCAGTATTTT
TRBV18	TRBJ2-5	NA	CASSPCKYF	TGTGCCAGCTCACCTTGTAAGTACTTC
TRBV12-2	TRBJ1-1	NA	CASRFRRFF	TGTGCAAGTCGCTTTCGCAGGTTCTTT
TRBV18	TRBJ2-1	NA	CASSPGRYNEQFF	TGTGCCAGCTCACCCGGGAGATACAATGAGCAGTTCTTC
TRBV6-1	TRBJ1-4	NA	CASSESQGSNEKLFF	TGTGCCAGCAGTGAATCTCAGGGGTCTAATGAAAAACTGTTTTTT
TRBV9	TRBJ2-7	NA	CASSVGSDYFYEQYF	TGTGCCAGCAGCGTAGGATCGGACTACTTCTACGAGCAGTACTTC
TRBV18	TRBJ2-7	TRBD2	CASSQTSGRAYEQYF	TGTGCCAGCTCTCAAACTAGCGGGAGGGCCTACGAGCAGTACTTC
TRBV7-3	TRBJ2-1	NA	CASSFLGGNEQFF	TGTGCCAGCAGCTTTTTAGGGGGCAATGAGCAGTTCTTC
TRBV18	TRBJ2-7	NA	CASSPGLGGYEQYF	TGTGCCAGCTCACCAGGGTTAGGGGGCTACGAGCAGTACTTC
TRBV29-1	TRBJ2-7	NA	CSVETDLNHEQYF	TGCAGCGTTGAAACGGACTTGAACCACGAGCAGTACTTC
TRBV5-5	TRBJ1-1	NA	CASSLAVENTEAFF	TGTGCCAGCAGCTTGGCGGTAGAGAACACTGAAGCTTTCTTT
TRBV5-1	TRBJ2-6	NA	CASSTIPGANVLTF	TGCGCCAGCAGCACAATTCCTGGGGCCAACGTCCTGACTTTC
TRBV5-6	TRBJ2-3	TRBD1	CASSFGTGGADTQYF	TGTGCCAGCAGCTTTGGCACAGGGGGCGCGGATACGCAGTATTTT
TRBV28	TRBJ1-3	NA	CASSPIGGGGSGNTIYF	TGTGCCAGCAGCCCTATTGGGGGGGGCGGCTCTGGAAACACCATATATTTT
TRBV2	TRBJ2-3	TRBD1	CASRTGTVSTDTQYF	TGTGCCAGCAGGACCGGGACAGTAAGCACAGATACGCAGTATTTT
TRBV27	TRBJ2-5	TRBD2	CASSLFSGAGGRETQYF	TGTGCCAGCAGTTTATTTTCGGGGGCGGGAGGGCGAGAGACCCAGTACTTC
TRBV5-1	TRBJ1-1	NA	CASSHTSNTEAFF	TGTGCCAGCAGCCACACGTCGAACACTGAAGCTTTCTTT
TRBV11-2	TRBJ2-1	NA	CASSLTGYNEQFF	TGTGCCAGCAGCTTAACGGGTTACAATGAGCAGTTCTTC
TRBV5-1	TRBJ2-2	NA	CASSLDSTNTGELFF	TGCGCCAGCAGCTTGGATTCTACGAACACCGGGGAGCTGTTTTTT
TRBV10-3	TRBJ2-3	NA	CAISEPPTGRADTQYF	TGTGCCATCAGTGAGCCTCCTACGGGGAGAGCAGATACGCAGTATTTT
TRBV19	TRBJ2-7	TRBD2	CASSSGRFYEQYF	TGTGCCAGTAGTAGCGGGAGGTTCTACGAGCAGTACTTC
TRBV19	TRBJ2-2	NA	CASSIALLTGELFF	TGTGCCAGTAGTATAGCTCTACTCACCGGGGAGCTGTTTTTT
TRBV28	TRBJ1-5	NA	CASMKRESNQPQHF	TGTGCCAGCATGAAGAGGGAGAGCAATCAGCCCCAGCATTTT
TRBV27	TRBJ1-1	NA	CASRTGTEAFF	TGTGCCAGCAGGACCGGGACAGAAGCTTTCTTT
TRBV13	TRBJ1-2	NA	CASDILQGKGYTF	TGTGCCAGCGACATATTACAGGGAAAGGGCTACACCTTC
TRBV30	TRBJ2-3	NA	CAWALWSSISTDTQYF	TGTGCCTGGGCCCTCTGGAGTTCCATAAGCACAGATACGCAGTATTTT
TRBV25-1	TRBJ2-1	TRBD2	CASSAVGLAVYNEQFF	TGTGCCAGCAGTGCCGTTGGACTAGCGGTTTACAATGAGCAGTTCTTC
TRBV19	TRBJ1-4	NA	CASSTRQDNEKLFF	TGTGCCAGTAGTACGAGACAGGATAATGAAAAACTGTTTTTT
TRBV15	TRBJ1-2	TRBD1	CATSYARQGTYGYTF	TGTGCCACCAGCTACGCAAGACAGGGGACCTATGGCTACACCTTC
TRBV5-1	TRBJ2-7	TRBD1	CASSSPGQAYEQYF	TGCGCCAGCAGCTCCCCGGGACAGGCCTACGAGCAGTACTTC
TRBV6-6	TRBJ1-1	NA	CASSPTTVNTEAFF	TGTGCCAGCAGCCCGACAACAGTGAACACTGAAGCTTTCTTT
TRBV28	TRBJ2-2	NA	CASVSRVAGELFF	TGTGCCAGCGTTTCGAGGGTTGCCGGGGAGCTGTTTTTT